This is a list of T cell receptor beta chains from one sample in a study of blood T cell repertoires in COVID-19. Measured with immunoSEQ multiplex PCR; TCRdb has only the in-frame clones, and not every one. The repertoire holds hundreds of thousands of clones, with 80% to 90% as singletons. The sample was PBMCs or T cells enriched from blood (not recorded which). The receptor set was obtained from a man younger than 35 who had recovered from COVID-19. Each CDR3 is given with its conserved first and last residue. The D gene is left open where the match is weak. Clone size is not always given. Where it is, it says once, few, many or a class for expanded clones.

clone size: few; D gene: TRBD1; V gene: TRBV9; J gene: TRBJ1-3; CDR3 protein: CASSIRQGWSGNTIYF; CDR3 DNA: TGTGCCAGCAGCATAAGACAGGGGTGGTCTGGAAACACCATATATTTT
clone size: NA; D gene: TRBD2; V gene: TRBV2; J gene: TRBJ2-1; CDR3 protein: CASSDRGLAGGEQFF; CDR3 DNA: TGTGCCAGCAGTGACCGGGGACTAGCGGGAGGTGAGCAGTTCTTC
clone size: NA; D gene: NA; V gene: TRBV4-3; J gene: TRBJ2-5; CDR3 protein: CASSQEGWETQYF; CDR3 DNA: TGCGCCAGCAGCCAAGAGGGCTGGGAGACCCAGTACTTC
clone size: NA; D gene: TRBD1; V gene: TRBV2; J gene: TRBJ1-2; CDR3 protein: CASSETPGTGSYGYTF; CDR3 DNA: TGTGCCAGCAGTGAAACCCCCGGGACAGGGAGCTATGGCTACACCTTC
clone size: once; D gene: NA; V gene: TRBV7-8; J gene: TRBJ1-5; CDR3 protein: CASRDRGGNQPQHF; CDR3 DNA: TGTGCCAGCAGGGACAGAGGGGGCAATCAGCCCCAGCATTTT
clone size: NA; D gene: NA; V gene: TRBV7-2; J gene: TRBJ1-6; CDR3 protein: CASSLQANSPLHF; CDR3 DNA: TGTGCCAGCAGCTTACAGGCAAATTCACCCCTCCACTTT
clone size: NA; D gene: NA; V gene: TRBV7-3; J gene: TRBJ2-7; CDR3 protein: CASSPLAGGSYEQYF; CDR3 DNA: TGTGCCAGCAGCCCCCTGGCAGGGGGGTCCTACGAGCAGTACTTC
clone size: NA; D gene: NA; V gene: TRBV5-6; J gene: TRBJ1-2; CDR3 protein: CASSLNSNYGYTF; CDR3 DNA: TGTGCCAGCAGCTTAAACAGTAACTATGGCTACACCTTC
clone size: NA; D gene: NA; V gene: TRBV11-3; J gene: TRBJ1-1; CDR3 protein: CASSLGTGSNTEAFF; CDR3 DNA: TGTGCCAGCAGCTTAGGAACAGGTTCCAACACTGAAGCTTTCTTT
clone size: NA; D gene: TRBD1; V gene: TRBV10-1; J gene: TRBJ1-2; CDR3 protein: CASSGLETGGRPNYGYTF; CDR3 DNA: TGCGCCAGCAGTGGGTTGGAGACAGGGGGCAGACCTAACTATGGCTACACCTTC
clone size: once; D gene: NA; V gene: TRBV10-3; J gene: TRBJ1-1; CDR3 protein: CAISEFGGYNGGGTEAFF; CDR3 DNA: TGTGCCATCAGTGAGTTTGGGGGATATAACGGCGGGGGCACTGAAGCTTTCTTT
clone size: NA; D gene: NA; V gene: TRBV6-5; J gene: TRBJ1-2; CDR3 protein: CASSYSTTRNYGYTF; CDR3 DNA: TGTGCCAGCAGTTACTCGACAACACGTAACTATGGCTACACCTTC
clone size: NA; D gene: NA; V gene: TRBV2; J gene: TRBJ2-2; CDR3 protein: CASRDSPTTGELFF; CDR3 DNA: TGTGCCAGCAGGGACAGCCCGACGACCGGGGAGCTGTTTTTT
clone size: NA; D gene: NA; V gene: TRBV18; J gene: TRBJ2-7; CDR3 protein: CASSPGSRYEQYF; CDR3 DNA: TGTGCCAGCTCACCCGGGTCAAGATACGAGCAGTACTTC
clone size: NA; D gene: NA; V gene: TRBV28; J gene: TRBJ1-1; CDR3 protein: CASGYRVMNTEAFF; CDR3 DNA: TGTGCCAGCGGATACAGGGTAATGAACACTGAAGCTTTCTTT
clone size: NA; D gene: NA; V gene: TRBV9; J gene: TRBJ1-6; CDR3 protein: CASSGEARSPLHF; CDR3 DNA: TGTGCCAGCAGCGGCGAGGCCCGTTCACCCCTCCACTTT
clone size: few; D gene: TRBD2; V gene: TRBV5-1; J gene: TRBJ2-7; CDR3 protein: CASSWTSGTGYEQYF; CDR3 DNA: TGCGCCAGCAGCTGGACTAGCGGGACAGGCTACGAGCAGTACTTC
clone size: NA; D gene: NA; V gene: TRBV24-1; J gene: TRBJ1-5; CDR3 protein: CATRQGQPQHF; CDR3 DNA: TGTGCCACCAGACAGGGTCAGCCCCAGCATTTT
clone size: NA; D gene: TRBD2; V gene: TRBV13; J gene: TRBJ2-1; CDR3 protein: CASSPSGGVYNEQFF; CDR3 DNA: TGTGCCAGCAGCCCTAGCGGGGGGGTTTACAATGAGCAGTTCTTC
clone size: NA; D gene: TRBD2; V gene: TRBV7-6; J gene: TRBJ2-7; CDR3 protein: CASSLTSDYEQYF; CDR3 DNA: TGTGCCAGCAGCCTGACTAGCGATTACGAGCAGTACTTC
clone size: NA; D gene: TRBD1; V gene: TRBV28; J gene: TRBJ1-5; CDR3 protein: CASTTEGQGNQPQHF; CDR3 DNA: TGTGCCAGCACCACCGAGGGACAGGGCAATCAGCCCCAGCATTTT
clone size: NA; D gene: NA; V gene: TRBV27; J gene: TRBJ1-5; CDR3 protein: CASSRDSAQPQHF; CDR3 DNA: TGTGCCAGCAGCCGGGATTCCGCACAGCCCCAGCATTTT
clone size: NA; D gene: TRBD1; V gene: TRBV3-1/TRBV3-2; J gene: TRBJ1-3; CDR3 protein: CASSQGYLGGPGNTIYF; CDR3 DNA: TGTGCCAGCAGCCAAGGGTATCTAGGGGGCCCTGGAAACACCATATATTTT
clone size: NA; D gene: TRBD1; V gene: TRBV3-1/TRBV3-2; J gene: TRBJ2-7; CDR3 protein: CASSQGTGEYEQYF; CDR3 DNA: TGTGCCAGCAGCCAAGGGACAGGGGAGTACGAGCAGTACTTC
clone size: NA; D gene: NA; V gene: TRBV29-1; J gene: TRBJ1-5; CDR3 protein: CSVGELGQPQHF; CDR3 DNA: TGCAGCGTTGGGGAGTTGGGTCAGCCCCAGCATTTT
clone size: NA; D gene: NA; V gene: TRBV15; J gene: TRBJ1-5; CDR3 protein: CATSRESTSGAQHF; CDR3 DNA: TGTGCCACCAGCAGAGAAAGCACCTCGGGAGCCCAGCATTTT
clone size: NA; D gene: NA; V gene: TRBV15; J gene: TRBJ1-3; CDR3 protein: CATSKSPGMTDGNTIYF; CDR3 DNA: TGTGCCACCAGCAAGTCCCCAGGGATGACAGATGGAAACACCATATATTTT
clone size: NA; D gene: NA; V gene: TRBV29-1; J gene: TRBJ2-1; CDR3 protein: CSVGVRRVVRGNEQFF; CDR3 DNA: TGCAGCGTTGGGGTCCGGAGGGTGGTACGCGGCAATGAGCAGTTCTTC
clone size: NA; D gene: TRBD1; V gene: TRBV28; J gene: TRBJ2-7; CDR3 protein: CASPPLVHGQGGSYEQYF; CDR3 DNA: TGTGCCAGCCCCCCCCTAGTCCACGGACAGGGTGGGTCCTACGAGCAGTACTTC
clone size: NA; D gene: NA; V gene: TRBV27; J gene: TRBJ1-2; CDR3 protein: CASSLSGGLHRGYTF; CDR3 DNA: TGTGCCAGCAGTTTATCGGGGGGACTACACCGAGGCTACACCTTC
clone size: NA; D gene: TRBD2; V gene: TRBV19; J gene: TRBJ2-7; CDR3 protein: CASKKAGTSYEQYF; CDR3 DNA: TGTGCCAGTAAAAAAGCGGGAACTTCCTACGAGCAGTACTTC
clone size: NA; D gene: TRBD2; V gene: TRBV5-4; J gene: TRBJ2-7; CDR3 protein: CASSPTSGRDEQYF; CDR3 DNA: TGTGCCAGCAGCCCGACTAGCGGGAGGGACGAGCAGTACTTC
clone size: NA; D gene: NA; V gene: TRBV5-6; J gene: TRBJ1-2; CDR3 protein: CASSSSGGYGYTF; CDR3 DNA: TGTGCCAGCAGCTCGTCGGGGGGCTATGGCTACACCTTC
clone size: NA; D gene: NA; V gene: TRBV2; J gene: TRBJ1-1; CDR3 protein: CASVKAARGSTEAFF; CDR3 DNA: TGTGCCAGCGTCAAGGCTGCACGGGGGAGCACTGAAGCTTTCTTT
clone size: NA; D gene: NA; V gene: TRBV5-1; J gene: TRBJ1-1; CDR3 protein: CASSLVQGRYTEAFF; CDR3 DNA: TGCGCCAGCAGCTTGGTGCAGGGGCGGTACACTGAAGCTTTCTTT
clone size: NA; D gene: NA; V gene: TRBV7-9; J gene: TRBJ1-3; CDR3 protein: CASKTAPGNTIYF; CDR3 DNA: TGTGCCAGCAAAACAGCTCCTGGAAACACCATATATTTT
clone size: NA; D gene: NA; V gene: TRBV28; J gene: TRBJ2-2; CDR3 protein: CASSSPGTNTGELFF; CDR3 DNA: TGTGCCAGCAGTTCCCCCGGGACGAACACCGGGGAGCTGTTTTTT
clone size: few; D gene: TRBD1; V gene: TRBV18; J gene: TRBJ1-1; CDR3 protein: CASSPKTGRGTEAFF; CDR3 DNA: TGTGCCAGCTCACCAAAGACAGGGAGAGGGACTGAAGCTTTCTTT
clone size: NA; D gene: TRBD2; V gene: TRBV3-1/TRBV3-2; J gene: TRBJ2-3; CDR3 protein: CASSHRGAGGPDTQYF; CDR3 DNA: TGTGCCAGCAGCCACCGAGGAGCGGGGGGGCCCGATACGCAGTATTTT
clone size: NA; D gene: NA; V gene: TRBV7-8; J gene: TRBJ1-4; CDR3 protein: CATAPPRATNEKLFF; CDR3 DNA: TGTGCCACAGCTCCCCCCCGGGCAACTAATGAAAAACTGTTTTTT
clone size: NA; D gene: TRBD2; V gene: TRBV7-9; J gene: TRBJ2-5; CDR3 protein: CASSRGTGTSVWETQYF; CDR3 DNA: TGTGCCAGCAGCCGGGGAACCGGGACTAGCGTCTGGGAGACCCAGTACTTC
clone size: NA; D gene: TRBD1; V gene: TRBV5-1; J gene: TRBJ2-3; CDR3 protein: CASSPGGGDTQYF; CDR3 DNA: TGCGCCAGCAGCCCAGGGGGCGGAGATACGCAGTATTTT
clone size: NA; D gene: TRBD1; V gene: TRBV28; J gene: TRBJ1-1; CDR3 protein: CASLPGQGDTEAFF; CDR3 DNA: TGTGCCAGTTTGCCGGGACAGGGGGACACTGAAGCTTTCTTT
clone size: NA; D gene: NA; V gene: TRBV6-5; J gene: TRBJ2-3; CDR3 protein: CASSYSTSTDTQYF; CDR3 DNA: TGTGCCAGCAGTTACTCGACAAGCACAGATACGCAGTATTTT
clone size: NA; D gene: NA; V gene: TRBV24-1; J gene: TRBJ2-1; CDR3 protein: CATSDPGQNNEQFF; CDR3 DNA: TGTGCCACCAGTGACCCCGGACAGAACAATGAGCAGTTCTTC
clone size: NA; D gene: NA; V gene: TRBV4-1; J gene: TRBJ2-1; CDR3 protein: CASSQVRELNEQFF; CDR3 DNA: TGCGCCAGCAGCCAAGTCCGGGAGCTTAATGAGCAGTTCTTC
clone size: NA; D gene: NA; V gene: TRBV9; J gene: TRBJ1-5; CDR3 protein: CASSVDAGNQPQHF; CDR3 DNA: TGTGCCAGCAGCGTAGATGCCGGGAATCAGCCCCAGCATTTT
clone size: NA; D gene: TRBD2; V gene: TRBV10-3; J gene: TRBJ2-3; CDR3 protein: CAISGTSGRVGDTQYF; CDR3 DNA: TGTGCCATCAGTGGGACTAGCGGGAGGGTTGGGGATACGCAGTATTTT
clone size: NA; D gene: NA; V gene: TRBV13; J gene: TRBJ1-3; CDR3 protein: CASSLVTASGNTIYF; CDR3 DNA: TGTGCCAGCAGCTTAGTTACAGCCTCTGGAAACACCATATATTTT
clone size: NA; D gene: NA; V gene: TRBV2; J gene: TRBJ2-2; CDR3 protein: CATSRGGYTGELFF; CDR3 DNA: TGTGCCACCTCGAGGGGGGGATACACCGGGGAGCTGTTTTTT
clone size: NA; D gene: NA; V gene: TRBV28; J gene: TRBJ2-7; CDR3 protein: CASSLKGGNNEQYF; CDR3 DNA: TGTGCCAGCAGTTTGAAAGGCGGGAACAACGAGCAGTACTTC
clone size: NA; D gene: NA; V gene: TRBV2; J gene: TRBJ1-6; CDR3 protein: CASTVGEYNSPLHF; CDR3 DNA: TGTGCCAGCACAGTCGGAGAATATAATTCACCCCTCCACTTT
clone size: NA; D gene: NA; V gene: TRBV9; J gene: TRBJ2-3; CDR3 protein: CASSVDVGGNTDTQYF; CDR3 DNA: TGTGCCAGCAGCGTAGATGTCGGGGGAAACACAGATACGCAGTATTTT
clone size: NA; D gene: NA; V gene: TRBV6-5; J gene: TRBJ2-3; CDR3 protein: CASSLLGTDTQYF; CDR3 DNA: TGTGCCAGCAGCCTACTTGGCACAGATACGCAGTATTTT
clone size: NA; D gene: NA; V gene: TRBV2; J gene: TRBJ1-3; CDR3 protein: CASSVKGPRSQNTIYF; CDR3 DNA: TGTGCCAGCAGTGTTAAGGGGCCAAGGAGTCAGAACACCATATATTTT